This T cell receptor (beta chain) was sequenced for a study of radiotherapy plus CTLA-4 blockade in lung cancer. Looked up from germline, CDR1 is SGDLS and CDR2 is YYNGEE. The CDR3 is 16 amino acids. Measured with immunoSEQ multiplex PCR; TCRdb has only the in-frame clones, and not every one. Seen here are approximately 98,000 clones, roughly four fifths observed once, and the top ten hold 3% to 3.5%. Whole-study results and caveats: Clones derived from tumor TCRs expanded in blood after radiotherapy plus ipilimumab.

Worth noting for this clone: Its specificity is not known. The junction does not match germline at one end; this may be a read error.

This receptor was taken from a human donor with non-small cell lung cancer who had a partial response to radiotherapy plus ipilimumab. Specimen: peripheral blood, collected from a patient treated with radiotherapy plus ipilimumab. The chain employs TRBV9 and TRBJ2-2; D gene uncertain. As DNA, the CDR3 is TGTGCCAGCAGCGTAGTGGTAGCCGCGAACGCCGGGGAGCTGTTTTTT. Protein: CASSVVVAANAGELFF.